These 6 T cell receptor beta chains were all obtained from the same sample, sequenced in a study of CD8+ T cells in alopecia areata. Extracted from the samples, RNA was reverse transcribed into cDNA to serve as the sequencing template. Generated by immunoSEQ multiplex PCR, the TCRdb table keeps only in-frame clones and is missing some. The sample has some 220,000 clones, roughly 56% seen once. The treatment here: oral pan-JAK inhibitor, 5-10 mg twice daily. The sample in question was CD4+ T cells sorted from blood, obtained at week 4, from a patient treated with tofacitinib. These receptors all stem from a human donor with alopecia areata.

The CDR3 nucleotides read TGCGCCAGCAGCTCCCGGGACAGGCTTAGCAATCAGCCCCAGCATTTT. Residues: CASSSRDRLSNQPQHF. The genes are TRBV5-1 and TRBJ1-5; 8 nucleotides match TRBD1. After removal of 3 bases from V and 0 bases from J, the junction contained 5 bases not matched to a gene. This CDR3 is 16 amino acids long. Germline lookup yields CDR1 SGHRS and CDR2 YFSETQ.

This chain connects TRBV29-1 to TRBJ2-7, with unresolved D. The length of the CDR3 is 11 residues. V lost 5 bases and J lost 3, with 8 bases in between. In germline, CDR1 is SQVTM, CDR2 ANQGSEA. CDR3 protein: CSVKGLYEQYF. CDR3 bases: TGCAGCGTTAAAGGGCTCTACGAGCAGTACTTC.

The CDR3 region has the DNA TGCGCCAGCAGCCAAGAGGGGGGCAACACAGATACGCAGTATTTT. Encoded protein: CASSQEGGNTDTQYF. The chain has TRBV4-3 and TRBJ2-3; D might be TRBD1 or TRBD2, each matching 6 bases. The CDR3 covers 15 residues. Germline CDR1 and CDR2: LGHNA and YSLEER. Trimming took off 0 bases at V and 2 bases at J, with 9 bases between the two ends.

This chain uses TRBV29-1 with TRBJ2-7, with D hard to call. V was trimmed by 6 bases and J by 0 bases, leaving 9 bases between them. CDR1 is SQVTM and CDR2 is ANQGSEA in the germline V gene. This CDR3 is 12 amino acids long. In DNA, the CDR3 is TGCAGCGTCACGGACGGCTCCTACGAGCAGTACTTC. Amino acids: CSVTDGSYEQYF.

The chain is built from TRBV29-1 and TRBJ1-2, with 8 bases identical to TRBD1. With V trimmed by 7 bases and J by 5 bases, 9 bases remained unmatched. The CDR3 is 13 amino acids. Germline V gives CDR1 SQVTM, CDR2 ANQGSEA. CDR3 protein: CSASRGQEYGYTF. The CDR3 DNA is TGCAGCGCTAGCAGGGGGCAGGAATATGGCTACACCTTC. The variable domain in full, with the rest retrieved from reference TRBV29-1 and TRBJ1-2, is SAVISQKPSRDICQRGTSLTIQCQVDSQVTMMFWYRQQPGQSLTLIATANQGSEATYESGFVIDKFPISRPNLTFSTLTVSNMSPEDSSIYLCSASRGQEYGYTFGSGTRLTVV.

Notes on this clone: This sample includes further DNA sequences coding for the same CDR3. The chain links TRBV5-1 to TRBJ2-3; D not resolved. The V gene lost 0 bases and the J gene lost 2 bases, with 7 bases spanning the gap. This CDR3 spans 14 amino acids. Per the germline V gene, CDR1 is SGHRS and CDR2 is YFSETQ. CDR3 nucleotide sequence: TGCGCCAGCAGCTTGGGCCAGACCACAGATACGCAGTATTTT. This gives the protein CASSLGQTTDTQYF.